Described below is a single TCR beta chain sequence and its context. Its cognate antigen is unknown. This sample was included in a study of T cell repertoires in aging, cancer and after chemotherapy. Turning to the study itself: Donors were grouped into six age bands spanning 30 or younger through 70 or older. Paired samples before and after chemotherapy came from glioblastoma patients receiving temozolomide-based therapy.

The CDR3 spans 17 residues. With 5 bases removed from V and 5 bases from J, the gap between germline ends came to 24 bases. Amplification of TCR beta used genomic DNA extracted from peripheral blood. Multiplex touch-down PCR with TRB-A/B primers amplified rearranged V-D-J TRB sequences. TCRdb used MiXCR to reprocess the multiplex PCR reads, holding one entry per CDR3 protein. The data show a few thousand distinct CDR3 sequences, 45% seen once. Points from the study as a whole: Loss of evenness, beyond lost richness, contributed to age-related TCR diversity decline in cancer patients. Age-matched healthy donors had significantly more diverse, less clonal blood TCR repertoires than untreated cancer patients.

The V and J genes are TRBV12-3 or TRBV12-4 and TRBJ2-5; D is ambiguous. What was sequenced was blood. The TCR sequence derives from a human donor with a solid tumor. CDR3 coding DNA: TGTGCCAGCAGTGGCCTTATCGGCGGCTCAACTGGGGAGACCCAGTACTTC. Its protein is CASSGLIGGSTGETQYF.